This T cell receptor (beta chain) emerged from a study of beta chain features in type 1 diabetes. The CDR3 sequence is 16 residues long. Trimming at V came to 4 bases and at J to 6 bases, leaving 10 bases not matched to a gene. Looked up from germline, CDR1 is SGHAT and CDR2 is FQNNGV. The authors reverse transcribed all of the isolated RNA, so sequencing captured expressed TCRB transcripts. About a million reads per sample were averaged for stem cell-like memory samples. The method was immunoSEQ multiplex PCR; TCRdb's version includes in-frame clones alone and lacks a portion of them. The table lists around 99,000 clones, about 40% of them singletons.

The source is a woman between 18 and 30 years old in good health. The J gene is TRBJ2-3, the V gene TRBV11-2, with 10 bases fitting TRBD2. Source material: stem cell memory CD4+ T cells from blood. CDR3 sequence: CASSSSLAGGYDTQYF. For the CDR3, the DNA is TGTGCCAGCAGCTCTTCTTTAGCGGGAGGTTACGATACGCAGTATTTT.